This T cell receptor (beta chain) was recorded in a study of neurological immune-mediated disorders. In each sequencing run, over 160 million TCR-beta sequences were generated from 15-18 subjects. MiXCR was run by TCRdb on the 5' RACE reads, yielding one entry per CDR3 protein. Of about 43,000 distinct CDR3 sequences in the sample, more than 9.5% are singletons; the top ten hold over 1%. The V end was cut by 7 bases, the J end by 6 bases, with 13 bases between. CDR3 length: 12 residues. CDR1 is MNHEY, CDR2 SVGEGT, per germline. This clonotype has at least ten counts. Its cognate antigen is unknown. Notes on the study in general: HTLV-1-associated myelopathy ranked highest for TCR clonal expansion and multiple sclerosis lowest, beneath healthy controls.

The TCR originated in a female donor in good health. Material: PBMCs. The chain recombines TRBV6-2 or TRBV6-3 with TRBJ2-7; either TRBD1 or TRBD2 may supply D (5 bases each). The CDR3: CASTSWGSEQYF. The CDR3 region has the DNA TGTGCCAGCACCTCGTGGGGGAGCGAGCAGTACTTC.